This T cell receptor beta chain was captured by sequencing in a study of T cells after yellow fever vaccination. A note on this clonotype: Its cognate antigen is unknown.

A process of 5'RACE template switching, which added a universal primer site and UMIs, was used to make TCR cDNA. TCRdb re-derived calls from the 5' RACE reads in MiXCR, one entry per CDR3 protein. Of about 340,000 distinct CDR3 sequences in the sample, 4% are singletons; the top ten hold around 24%. Study-level findings and limits: Although most clonotypes did not, a small share appeared in both CD4 and CD8 compartments. The booster response re-showed most primary clones: 96% CD4, more than 70% CD8. One caveat is that FACS-sorted repertoires could contain abundant clonotypes contaminating from the bulk population.

CDR3 length: 15 residues. Trimming left V 6 bases short and J 0 bases short, with 14 bases between. Sequenced here: PBMCs, sampled 5 days after the yellow fever booster vaccination. This sequence was found in a man aged 18 to 30 who received the YFV17D yellow fever vaccine. The V and J genes are TRBV12-3 or TRBV12-4 and TRBJ1-1; D is unresolved. CDR3 coding DNA: TGTGCCAGCAGAATCGCCGGGGTCATGAACACTGAAGCTTTCTTT. It codes for CASRIAGVMNTEAFF.